In its sample, the clone carrying this T cell receptor (beta chain) was seen many times. No antigen is known for it. Looked up from germline, CDR1 is LNHDA and CDR2 is SQIVND (reference sequence). Trimming shortened V by 2 bases and J by 6 bases, and 17 bases separated the two germline ends. This CDR3 is built from 16 residues. This record comes from a study of early T cells in non-severe SARS-CoV-2 infection. Study background: Alpha and beta chains were unpaired, from unsorted whole-blood bulk RNA. General observations from the study: A preference for anti-spike CD8 responses marked VDJdb matching, which missed private and CD4 specificities.

Unique molecular identifiers (one per individual cDNA molecule) were attached. TCRdb fed the 5' RACE reads into MiXCR, producing one record per CDR3 protein. The sample has 28,000 or so distinct CDR3 sequences, 6.6% seen once. J is TRBJ1-5 and V is TRBV19, with TRBD1 as a possible D gene (5 bases). The sequencing input was whole blood. This receptor was obtained from an adult who was a healthcare worker with PCR-confirmed SARS-CoV-2 infection or an uninfected control (not recorded which). In DNA form, the CDR3 reads TGTGCCAGTAGTATATGGACTCGGGGGGATAGTCAGCCCCAGCATTTT. It specifies CASSIWTRGDSQPQHF.